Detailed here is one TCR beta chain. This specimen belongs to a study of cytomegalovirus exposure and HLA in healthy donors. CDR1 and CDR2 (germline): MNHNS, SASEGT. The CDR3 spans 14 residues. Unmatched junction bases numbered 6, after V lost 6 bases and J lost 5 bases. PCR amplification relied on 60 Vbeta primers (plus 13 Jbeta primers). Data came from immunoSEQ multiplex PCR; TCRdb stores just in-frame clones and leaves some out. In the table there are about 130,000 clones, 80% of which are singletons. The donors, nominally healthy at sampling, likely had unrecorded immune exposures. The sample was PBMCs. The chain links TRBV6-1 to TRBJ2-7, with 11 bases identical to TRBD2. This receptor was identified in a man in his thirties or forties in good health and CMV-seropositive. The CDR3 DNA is TGTGCCAGCAGGTCTAGCGGGGGGACCCACGAGCAGTACTTC. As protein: CASRSSGGTHEQYF.